This TCR beta chain originates from a study of cytomegalovirus exposure and HLA in healthy donors. This clone occurred once. The antigen is undetermined. Primers for the PCR totalled 60 Vbeta and 13 Jbeta. Under the authors' procedure: A follow-up analysis tallied 65 million to 80 million unique TCR beta chains, 8.5 million to 14 million shared. TCRdb's table, derived via immunoSEQ multiplex PCR, lists solely in-frame clones and lacks some. The DNA gave D and trimming, while V, J and clone size come from that table. The data contain 140,000 or so clones, roughly 80% of them seen just once; the ten biggest clones take up over 0.95%. General study findings and limits: The study flagged roughly 160 TCR beta chains as cytomegalovirus-associated. Analyses of presence and absence presupposed an approximately uniform sequencing depth across donors.

The ends were cut back, 3 bases at V and 1 base at J, with 7 bases in the middle. Looked up from germline, CDR1 is MGHRA and CDR2 is YSYEKL. The CDR3 spans 14 residues. The sample was PBMCs. The clonotype comes from a female donor in good health and CMV-seronegative. This chain links TRBV4-1 with TRBJ2-1; D may be TRBD2 (5 bases). CDR3 loop: CASSQGGSYNEQFF. CDR3 coding DNA: TGCGCCAGCAGCCAGGGCGGGTCCTACAATGAGCAGTTCTTC.